This TCR beta chain was observed in a study of post-analysis software for immune sequencing data. Study findings and constraints: Patients used about five TRBV segments, including TRBV5-6, TRBV5-1 and TRBV20-1, more often than controls. Same-batch preparations were strongly co-clustered by F measure. Versus controls, multiple sclerosis patients showed significantly lower diversity (normalized Chao1).

Unique molecular identifiers featured in each of the TCR beta cDNA libraries. Yield was approximately 500,000 cDNA molecules from about 0.94 to 9.7 million T cells. TCRdb re-called the PCR reads with MiXCR, one entry per CDR3 protein. The table includes roughly 600,000 distinct CDR3 sequences, roughly 45% detected once. In the case of this clonotype: Its antigen is not known.

The length of the CDR3 is 13 residues. The junction had 2 bases not matched to a gene; V was cut back by 5 bases and J by 6 bases. The origin of this receptor is a girl between 10 and 17 years old with multiple sclerosis. Sequencing was carried out using blood. This rearrangement joins TRBV12-3 or TRBV12-4 to TRBJ1-2; 11 bases line up with TRBD1. CDR3 region: CASSQDRGHGYTF. CDR3 DNA: TGTGCCAGCAGTCAGGACAGGGGGCATGGCTACACCTTC.